The 31 T cell receptor beta chains reported below all come from one sample, sequenced in a study of blood T cell repertoires in COVID-19. Sequencing was performed with immunoSEQ multiplex PCR; in TCRdb, only in-frame clones are kept and a portion is missing. The table records 70,000 to 90,000 clones, approximately 79% of them present only once. The sequenced sample consisted of peripheral blood. These receptors came from a man aged 65 to 85 with acute or convalescent COVID-19.

The chain links TRBV10-2 to TRBJ1-5; D is perhaps TRBD1 (6 bases). The CDR3 totals 16 residues. Germline assignment: CDR1 WSHSY and CDR2 SAAADI. V gave up 5 bases and J gave up 3 bases, with 17 bases separating them. In DNA form, the CDR3 reads TGCGCCAGCAGTAGCGGGGGGGGCGATGCCAATCAGCCCCAGCATTTT. Protein sequence: CASSSGGGDANQPQHF.

J is TRBJ2-1 and V is TRBV28; 7 bases fit TRBD1. Looked up from germline, CDR1 is MDHEN and CDR2 is SYDVKM. The V segment lost 6 bases and the J segment 7 bases; nucleotides outside the gene matches: 6. This CDR3 is 13 amino acids long. CDR3 sequence (DNA): TGTGCCAGCAGCCTGAACAGGGGTAATGAGCAGTTCTTC. The encoded protein is CASSLNRGNEQFF.

This clone was recorded once. The V gene is TRBV27, the J gene TRBJ1-4, with a possible D match to TRBD1 (5 bases). Per the germline V gene, CDR1 is MNHEY and CDR2 is SMNVEV (reference sequence). The CDR3 length is 15 residues. Trimming left V 3 bases short and J 8 bases short, with 16 bases between. In nucleotides, the CDR3 is TGTGCCAGCAGTTTGAGATCGGGGGTTTGGGAAAAACTGTTTTTT. Translating gives CASSLRSGVWEKLFF.

The genes are TRBV10-3 and TRBJ2-3; the D is unclear. The germline CDR1 and CDR2 sequences are ENHRY and SYGVKD. V was shortened by 0 bases and J by 2 bases, with 12 bases between the two germline ends. This CDR3 is built from 16 residues. As DNA, the CDR3 is TGTGCCATCAGTGAGTCGGAATCCTGGGCCACAGATACGCAGTATTTT. Translating it yields CAISESESWATDTQYF.

This chain links TRBV14 with TRBJ2-7, with TRBD2 matching over 11 bases. The CDR3 is made up of 14 amino acids. The germline gives CDR1 SGHDN, CDR2 FVKESK. V gave up 2 bases and J gave up 6 bases; unmatched junction bases: 3. The CDR3 nucleotides read TGTGCCAGCAGCCAAATGACTAGCGGGGTCGAGCAGTACTTC. Translation gives CASSQMTSGVEQYF.

The chain is built from TRBV12-3 or TRBV12-4 and TRBJ2-2; D is unresolved. This CDR3 comprises 11 residues. With 3 bases removed from V and 8 bases from J, the gap between germline ends came to 4 bases. CDR3 nucleotide sequence: TGTGCCAGCAGTTTCAGGGGGGAGCTGTTTTTT. It translates to CASSFRGELFF.

This clone was recorded a few times. The chain is built from TRBV2 and TRBJ2-2, with D unclear. The CDR3 is 13 residues long. Deletions cut 1 base from V and 4 bases from J, with 4 bases between. Germline CDR1 SNHLY, CDR2 FYNNEI. CDR3 nucleotides: TGTGCCAGCAGTGAAGTAGTCACCGGGGAGCTGTTTTTT. Protein: CASSEVVTGELFF.

CDR3 residues: CASIRAGVNTEAFF. The CDR3, as DNA: TGTGCCAGCATCCGGGCAGGGGTGAACACTGAAGCTTTCTTT. The chain couples TRBV7-9 to TRBJ1-1; possible D gene TRBD1, 6 bases. The CDR3 is made up of 14 amino acids. Germline lookup yields CDR1 SEHNR and CDR2 FQNEAQ (reference sequence). The ends were cut back, 7 bases at V and 0 bases at J, with 12 bases in the middle.

This chain connects TRBV9 to TRBJ1-2; weak D call: TRBD1 (5 bases). This CDR3 spans 13 amino acids. CDR1 and CDR2 from the germline V gene are SGDLS and YYNGEE. Trimming pared 4 bases from V and 6 bases from J, leaving 13 bases between. The CDR3 is CASSLQVTDGYTF. CDR3 DNA: TGTGCCAGCAGCCTACAGGTTACGGATGGCTACACCTTC.

V gene TRBV5-4 combines with J gene TRBJ1-2; possible D gene TRBD1, 5 bases. Germline loops: CDR1 SGHNT, CDR2 YYREEE (reference sequence). V dropped 1 base and J dropped 5 bases, with 15 bases sitting between them. This CDR3 region has 15 residues. The CDR3 loop reads CASSLSVTAIYGYTF. In DNA, the CDR3 is TGTGCCAGCAGCTTGTCTGTGACAGCCATTTATGGCTACACCTTC.

This chain connects TRBV5-1 to TRBJ2-1; 7 bases match TRBD1. V was pared by 1 base and J by 6 bases, with 7 bases of the junction left unmatched. Germline loops: CDR1 SGHRS, CDR2 YFSETQ. CDR3 length: 15 amino acids. CDR3 residues: CASSLLAGGSNEQFF. CDR3 nucleotide sequence: TGCGCCAGCAGCTTGCTGGCAGGGGGATCCAATGAGCAGTTCTTC.

This chain connects TRBV18 to TRBJ2-3, with 11 bases lining up with TRBD2. Germline assignment: CDR1 KGHSH and CDR2 LQKENI. The CDR3 runs 15 residues. J gave up 3 bases and V 3 bases, and 2 bases lay outside the gene matches. This chain's CDR3 is CASSPASGGTDTQYF. CDR3 nucleotide sequence: TGTGCCAGCTCACCGGCTAGCGGGGGGACAGATACGCAGTATTTT.

The rearrangement joins TRBV4-1 to TRBJ2-5; D may be TRBD1 (6 bases). The CDR3 is 17 amino acids. Germline V CDR1 and CDR2: MGHRA, YSYEKL. V lost 2 bases and J lost 1, with 17 bases in between. CDR3 coding DNA: TGCGCCAGCAGCCAACGGGCCACTACAGGGCCCCAAGAGACCCAGTACTTC. Translating it yields CASSQRATTGPQETQYF.

The gene calls are TRBV9 and TRBJ2-3; 9 bases align to TRBD2. The J segment lost 6 bases and the V segment lost 2 bases, leaving 4 bases of the junction unmatched. The CDR3 consists of 14 residues. Germline assignment: CDR1 SGDLS and CDR2 YYNGEE. This CDR3 is CASSVSSGDDTQYF. The DNA of the CDR3 is TGTGCCAGCAGCGTCTCTAGCGGGGATGATACGCAGTATTTT. The complete variable domain, with remaining parts taken from reference TRBV9 and TRBJ2-3, reads DSGVTQTPKHLITATGQRVTLRCSPRSGDLSVYWYQQSLDQGLQFLIQYYNGEERAKGNILERFSAQQFPDLHSELNLSSLELGDSALYFCASSVSSGDDTQYFGPGTRLTVL.

The genes are TRBV7-9 and TRBJ1-2; possibly TRBD1 for D (6 bases). The CDR3 totals 15 residues. CDR1 is SEHNR and CDR2 is FQNEAQ in the germline V gene (reference sequence). Trimming left V 5 bases short and J 1 base short, with 14 bases between. Here the CDR3 reads CASSPWDTVNYGYTF. CDR3 coding DNA: TGTGCCAGCAGCCCTTGGGACACTGTTAACTATGGCTACACCTTC.

The chain is built from TRBV30 and TRBJ1-2; tentative D call: TRBD1 (5 bases). With 5 bases removed from V and 2 bases from J, the gap between germline ends came to 9 bases. The CDR3 totals 12 residues. CDR1 is GTSNPN, CDR2 SVGIG, per germline (reference sequence). The CDR3 reads CAWSGLNYGYTF. The CDR3 coding sequence is TGTGCCTGGTCGGGACTCAACTATGGCTACACCTTC.

The rearrangement uses TRBV4-1 and TRBJ2-1, with 7 bases identical to TRBD1. The germline gives CDR1 MGHRA, CDR2 YSYEKL. The CDR3 has 15 residues. Trimming removed 5 bases from V and 2 bases from J; junction bases left unmatched: 6. The CDR3 nucleotides read TGCGCCAGCAGCACCGGGACAGCCACCTACAATGAGCAGTTCTTC. Protein sequence: CASSTGTATYNEQFF.

The table lists this clone with a few counts. V gene TRBV6-6 combines with J gene TRBJ2-3; 8 bases line up with TRBD1. The CDR3 spans 14 residues. The junction had 5 bases not matched to a gene; V was cut back by 4 bases and J by 5 bases. Germline-derived CDR1 and CDR2 are MNHNY and SVGAGI (reference sequence). The DNA for the CDR3 is TGTGCCAGCAGTTCGTCCACAGGGGGAGATACGCAGTATTTT. It codes for CASSSSTGGDTQYF.

V usage is TRBV28 and J usage is TRBJ2-7, with a tentative D call TRBD1 (6 bases). This CDR3 is 15 amino acids long. V shed 4 bases and J shed 1 base, with 14 bases lying between them. CDR1 MDHEN and CDR2 SYDVKM come from the germline V gene. Written as DNA, the CDR3 is TGTGCCAGCAGTTCCCCCGGGGACACTTCCTACGAGCAGTACTTC. This gives the protein CASSSPGDTSYEQYF.

The CDR3 spells CASRPTGGNQPQHF. DNA of the CDR3: TGTGCCAGCAGGCCTACAGGAGGCAATCAGCCCCAGCATTTT. The chain combines TRBV2 with TRBJ1-5; TRBD1 might be the D (5 bases). V was clipped by 6 bases and J by 2 bases, with 11 bases between them. Germline CDR1 SNHLY, CDR2 FYNNEI. The CDR3 covers 14 residues. The full variable domain, rest sourced from reference TRBV2 and TRBJ1-5, is EPEVTQTPSHQVTQMGQEVILRCVPISNHLYFYWYRQILGQKVEFLVSFYNNEISEKSEIFDDQFSVERPDGSNFTLKIRSTKLEDSAMYFCASRPTGGNQPQHFGDGTRLSIL.

The V call is TRBV3-1 (or the pseudogene TRBV3-2), the J call TRBJ2-5; D unresolved. In germline, CDR1 is LGHDT, CDR2 YNNKEL (reference sequence). Trimming left V 4 bases short and J 1 base short, with 4 bases between. The CDR3 has 12 amino acids. CDR3 bases: TGTGCCAGCAGCCCCGGCCAAGAGACCCAGTACTTC. It translates to CASSPGQETQYF.

The V gene is TRBV3-1 (or the pseudogene TRBV3-2), the J gene TRBJ1-2; D is possibly TRBD1 (5 bases). Germline CDR1 is LGHDT and CDR2 is YNNKEL (reference sequence). Trimming took 4 bases from V and 14 from J, leaving 20 bases between them. The CDR3 consists of 13 residues. Written as DNA, the CDR3 is TGTGCCAGCAGCCCCAAGATCACCGGACATGGGACCTTC. Amino acids: CASSPKITGHGTF.

This chain uses TRBV6-1 with TRBJ1-2; D possibly corresponds to TRBD1 (5 bases). This CDR3 is 13 amino acids long. The ends were cut back, 1 base at V and 6 bases at J, with 9 bases in the middle. Germline V gene data show CDR1 as MNHNS and CDR2 as SASEGT. The CDR3 DNA is TGTGCCAGCAGTGAAGGCAGGGTAAATGGCTACACCTTC. This gives the protein CASSEGRVNGYTF.

The chain carries TRBV2 and TRBJ2-3; 10 bases fit TRBD2. Germline CDR1 SNHLY, CDR2 FYNNEI. This CDR3 has 14 amino acids. V dropped 2 bases and J dropped 7; count of bases not matched to a gene: 3. CDR3 residues: CASSESGGAYTQYF. The CDR3 coding sequence is TGTGCCAGCAGTGAAAGCGGGGGGGCTTATACGCAGTATTTT. Combining the CDR3 with reference TRBV2 and TRBJ2-3 gives the whole variable domain EPEVTQTPSHQVTQMGQEVILRCVPISNHLYFYWYRQILGQKVEFLVSFYNNEISEKSEIFDDQFSVERPDGSNFTLKIRSTKLEDSAMYFCASSESGGAYTQYFGPGTRLTVL.

The chain couples TRBV5-6 to TRBJ2-3, with 7 positions matching TRBD1. The CDR3 has 16 residues. CDR1 and CDR2 from the germline V gene are SGHDT and YYEEEE. The V gene end was trimmed by 2 bases and the J gene end by 1 base; junction bases not matched to a gene: 7. The CDR3 loop reads CASSFRQGLRTDTQYF. In nucleotides, the CDR3 is TGTGCCAGCAGCTTTCGACAGGGATTACGCACAGATACGCAGTATTTT.

The J gene is TRBJ1-6, the V gene TRBV3-1 (or the pseudogene TRBV3-2); weak D call: TRBD1 (5 bases). The CDR3 length is 15 residues. V lost 3 bases and J 5 bases, leaving 11 bases between the germline ends. Per the germline V gene, CDR1 is LGHDT and CDR2 is YNNKEL (reference sequence). CDR3 nucleotides: TGTGCCAGCAGCCATACGACAGTGGATAATTCACCCCTCCACTTT. Its protein product is CASSHTTVDNSPLHF.

Comment on this clone: The sample contains more than one DNA sequence encoding this CDR3. The V and J genes are TRBV19 and TRBJ1-2; 7 positions match TRBD1. This CDR3 region has 14 residues. CDR1 and CDR2 (germline): LNHDA, SQIVND (reference sequence). Trimming cost V 4 bases and J 3 bases; bases outside gene matches: 5. Here the CDR3 reads CASSTRQGYYGYTF. CDR3 coding DNA: TGTGCCAGTAGTACCCGACAGGGTTACTATGGCTACACCTTC.

The chain combines TRBV4-1 with TRBJ1-1; 8 bases agree with TRBD1. Germline CDR1 reads MGHRA; CDR2 reads YSYEKL. Trimming at V came to 5 bases and at J to 1 base, leaving 15 bases not matched to a gene. The CDR3 runs to 18 residues. In DNA form, the CDR3 reads TGCGCCAGCAGCACCGCCTCGGACAGGGCCCCTAAGAACACTGAAGCTTTCTTT. Protein product: CASSTASDRAPKNTEAFF.

The V and J genes are TRBV12-3 or TRBV12-4 and TRBJ1-1, with 7 bases matching TRBD1. V dropped 5 bases and J dropped 4; count of bases not matched to a gene: 4. The CDR3 spans 13 residues. CDR3 residues: CASSETGITEAFF. DNA of the CDR3: TGTGCCAGCAGTGAGACAGGGATCACTGAAGCTTTCTTT.

This CDR3 reads CASSFPTGKETQYF. CDR3 DNA: TGTGCCAGCAGCTTCCCGACAGGGAAGGAGACCCAGTACTTC. The rearrangement uses TRBV7-9 and TRBJ2-5, with 7 bases that match TRBD1. Trimming cost V 3 bases and J 5 bases; bases outside gene matches: 6. The CDR3 runs 14 residues. CDR1 and CDR2 (germline): SEHNR, FQNEAQ (reference sequence).

The chain uses TRBV5-1 and TRBJ2-6; tentatively, D is TRBD2 (5 bases). Trimming pared 1 base from V and 2 bases from J, leaving 10 bases between. CDR3 length: 16 residues. CDR1 is SGHRS and CDR2 is YFSETQ in the germline V gene. CDR3 amino acids: CASSLYEGAGANVLTF. The DNA of the CDR3 is TGCGCCAGCAGCTTGTATGAGGGTGCTGGGGCCAACGTCCTGACTTTC.